This T cell receptor beta chain was profiled in a study of OX40 agonist ivuxolimab in advanced cancers. Study results and limitations: Low normalized clonal expansion also occurred in some nonresponding patients. More expanded clones were found, on average, in CD8+ than in CD4+ T cells.

Libraries were prepared by immunoSEQ multiplex PCR; TCRdb keeps only in-frame clonotypes and omits some of them. This table has tens of thousands of clones, approximately 79% appearing once. Researchers took blood at baseline, on cycle 4 day 1, and on cycle 7 day 1. A note on this clone: The target antigen is unknown.

The receptor was isolated from an adult with an advanced solid tumor such as melanoma, head and neck, liver or kidney cancer. This sample comprised CD4+ or CD8+ T cells sorted from blood, obtained in a trial of the OX40 agonist ivuxolimab.

The CDR3: CSVMGQGDSPLHF. As DNA, the CDR3 is TGCAGCGTTATGGGACAGGGGGATTCACCCCTCCACTTT. V is TRBV29-1 and J is TRBJ1-6, with 11 bases lining up with TRBD1. This CDR3 has 13 amino acids. Germline V gene lookup returns CDR1 SQVTM and CDR2 ANQGSEA. With V trimmed by 5 bases and J by 8 bases, 2 bases remained unmatched.